One sample yielded the 2 T cell receptor beta chains listed below, sequenced in a study of cytomegalovirus exposure and HLA in healthy donors. Use of 60 Vbeta and 13 Jbeta primers characterized the PCR. Profiled with immunoSEQ multiplex PCR; TCRdb holds only in-frame clones, not every one. Of under 130,000 clones in the sample, 79% are singletons; the top ten hold approximately 4.3%. Specimen: PBMCs. The receptors were sampled from a man in his fifties in good health and CMV-seropositive.

The chain is built from TRBV5-4 and TRBJ1-3; the D gene is possibly TRBD1 (5 bases). The germline CDR1 and CDR2 sequences are SGHNT and YYREEE (reference sequence). This CDR3 region has 16 residues. Trimming pared 4 bases from V and 0 bases from J, leaving 14 bases between. CDR3 DNA: TGTGCCAGCAGCCCGGGGGGAGTCTCCTCTGGAAACACCATATATTTT. This encodes CASSPGGVSSGNTIYF.

The chain couples TRBV4-2 to TRBJ2-2, with unresolved D. In germline, CDR1 is LGHNA, CDR2 YNFKEQ. This CDR3 has 15 residues. V was cut by 0 bases and J by 6 bases, with 11 bases left in between. CDR3 amino acids: CASSQESRFSGELFF. Here the CDR3 DNA reads TGTGCCAGCAGCCAAGAATCGAGGTTTTCCGGGGAGCTGTTTTTT.